This T cell receptor beta chain was observed in a study of blood T cell repertoires in COVID-19. Study in general: T cells, B-cell-depleted T cells, or PBMCs provided the cDNA or gDNA that served as material.

Which cohort a participant joined came from the clinical history participants gave. Each recovered donor of Cohort 3 presented with two negative PCRs, clearance, or symptom resolution. Repertoires were generated with immunoSEQ multiplex PCR, while TCRdb's copy carries only in-frame clones and drops some. The sample lists some 530,000 clones; about nine tenths were seen once. The CDR3 length is 15 residues. This chain links TRBV12-2 with TRBJ2-7; the D call TRBD1 from the table was never checked on the DNA. TRBV12-2 is designated a pseudogene. The sample consisted of PBMCs or T cells enriched from blood (not recorded which). This receptor was obtained from a woman aged 55-69 years who had recovered from COVID-19. The CDR3 DNA is TGTGCAAGTCGCTTAGCGGGGGACAACCAGGGAGAGCAGTACGTC. Its translation: CASRLAGDNQGEQYV.